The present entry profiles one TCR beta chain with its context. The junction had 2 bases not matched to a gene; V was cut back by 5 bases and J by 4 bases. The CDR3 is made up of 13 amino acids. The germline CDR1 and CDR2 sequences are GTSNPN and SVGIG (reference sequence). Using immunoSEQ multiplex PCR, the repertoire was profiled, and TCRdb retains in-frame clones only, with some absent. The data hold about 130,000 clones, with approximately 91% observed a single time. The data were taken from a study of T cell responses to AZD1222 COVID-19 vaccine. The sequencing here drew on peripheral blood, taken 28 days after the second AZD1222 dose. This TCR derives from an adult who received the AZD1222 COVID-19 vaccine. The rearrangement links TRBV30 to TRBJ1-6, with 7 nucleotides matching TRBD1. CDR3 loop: CAWDRAYNSPLHF. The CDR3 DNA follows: TGTGCCTGGGACAGGGCGTATAATTCACCCCTCCACTTT.